Each of the 8 T cell receptor beta chains below was sequenced from the same sample in a study of T cell responses to AZD1222 COVID-19 vaccine. Measured with immunoSEQ multiplex PCR; TCRdb has only the in-frame clones, and not every one. The table records 120,000 or so clones, 80% to 90% of them present only once. The specimen comprised peripheral blood, sampled on day 0 of AZD1222 vaccination. Receptor source: an adult in good health.

The J gene is TRBJ1-3, the V gene TRBV30, with D possibly being TRBD1 (6 bases). Germline values: CDR1 GTSNPN, CDR2 SVGIG (reference sequence). V lost 3 bases and J 2 bases, leaving 11 bases between the germline ends. This CDR3 has 14 residues. CDR3 DNA: TGTGCCTGGAGAGTTTGGGGGCCTGGAAACACCATATATTTT. Protein product: CAWRVWGPGNTIYF.

The CDR3 bases are TGTGCCTGGAGTGTACTGGGGGGAGAAAAACTGTTTTTT. Protein sequence: CAWSVLGGEKLFF. This chain uses TRBV30 with TRBJ1-4; D might be TRBD1 (5 bases). This CDR3 contains 13 residues. Germline values: CDR1 GTSNPN, CDR2 SVGIG (reference sequence). The V gene lost 0 bases and the J gene lost 8 bases, with 10 bases spanning the gap.

V usage is TRBV27 and J usage is TRBJ2-2; tentatively, D is TRBD1 or TRBD2 (5 bases each). CDR1 is MNHEY and CDR2 is SMNVEV in the germline V gene (reference sequence). Trimming removed 6 bases from V and 4 bases from J, with 15 bases in between. There are 15 residues in the CDR3. The CDR3 DNA follows: TGTGCCAGCAGCCGGGACCCTCTTATCACCGGGGAGCTGTTTTTT. As protein: CASSRDPLITGELFF.

The rearrangement joins TRBV27 to TRBJ2-7, with a possible D match to TRBD2 (6 bases). The CDR3 has 13 amino acids. Germline-derived CDR1 and CDR2 are MNHEY and SMNVEV (reference sequence). Trimming took 4 bases from V and 4 from J, leaving 11 bases between them. CDR3 bases: TGTGCCAGCAGTTCCCGTCGGGGGTACGAGCAGTACTTC. Translating it yields CASSSRRGYEQYF.

The chain carries TRBV6-5 and TRBJ1-2; D remains unclear. The CDR3 is 13 residues long. Per germline, CDR1 MNHEY and CDR2 SVGAGI. V was clipped by 8 bases and J by 4 bases, with 14 bases between them. The CDR3 reads CASASAGFYGYTF. Here the CDR3 DNA reads TGTGCCAGCGCGTCGGCGGGGTTCTATGGCTACACCTTC.

The chain recombines TRBV28 with TRBJ1-5, with 9 bases aligning to TRBD1. CDR3 length: 16 amino acids. Germline CDR1 MDHEN, CDR2 SYDVKM. V gave up 6 bases and J gave up 0 bases; unmatched junction bases: 6. For the CDR3, the DNA is TGTGCCAGCAGAACCTGGACAGGGGATAGCAATCAGCCCCAGCATTTT. This encodes CASRTWTGDSNQPQHF.

The V gene is TRBV7-8, the J gene TRBJ1-4; D is perhaps TRBD1 (5 bases). The CDR3 has 16 amino acids. Trimming took 5 bases from V and 4 from J, leaving 17 bases between them. Per germline, CDR1 SGHVS and CDR2 FQNEAQ. CDR3 residues: CASSVGQAGINEKLFF. As DNA, the CDR3 is TGTGCCAGCAGCGTAGGACAAGCCGGCATTAATGAAAAACTGTTTTTT.

As for this clone: The germline gene is not matched at one end of the junction; a read error may be the cause. The J gene is TRBJ2-1, the V gene TRBV12-3 or TRBV12-4; no clear D. The CDR3 is 11 amino acids. The CDR3 here is CASSLADLPLF. The CDR3 bases are TGTGCCAGCAGTTTGGCCGACCTACCTCTCTTC.